The next 30 T cell receptor beta chains were all read from a single sample in a study of shared clonotypes between healthy human individuals. Using immunoSEQ multiplex PCR, the repertoire was profiled, and TCRdb retains in-frame clones only, with some absent. The table lists about 2.4 million clones, 93% of them singletons. The specimen sequenced was naive CD4+ T cells from PBMCs. Regarding subset: CD45RA+ positively selected. Source of these receptors: a young man in good health. Some clones in this sample may be carry-over from other donors' samples.

This sequence joins TRBV4-3 and TRBJ2-7; perhaps TRBD2 as D (6 bases). The CDR3 contains 16 residues. In germline, CDR1 is LGHNA, CDR2 YSLEER. With 0 bases removed from V and 0 bases from J, the gap between germline ends came to 12 bases. DNA of the CDR3: TGCGCCAGCAGCCAAGAGGAGCGGGCCCTCTCCTACGAGCAGTACTTC. It yields the protein CASSQEERALSYEQYF.

The chain joins TRBV27 to TRBJ1-2; unclear D gene. From germline, CDR1 is MNHEY and CDR2 SMNVEV (reference sequence). The CDR3 runs to 13 residues. The germline V and J ends were trimmed by 3 bases and 4 bases, with 9 bases remaining between them. This chain's CDR3 is CASSLKGSYGYTF. In DNA form, the CDR3 reads TGTGCCAGCAGTTTGAAGGGTTCCTATGGCTACACCTTC.

The CDR3 DNA reads as TGCGCCAGCAGCTTACGGACTAGTTTACGATCAGATACGCAGTATTTT. Its translation: CASSLRTSLRSDTQYF. The J gene is TRBJ2-3, the V gene TRBV5-1; 7 bases map to TRBD2. The CDR3 totals 16 residues. CDR1 is SGHRS, CDR2 YFSETQ, per germline. V was pared by 2 bases and J by 4 bases, with 10 bases of the junction left unmatched.

This chain uses TRBV27 with TRBJ1-1; D call uncertain. The CDR3 has 13 residues. Germline CDR1 is MNHEY and CDR2 is SMNVEV (reference sequence). The germline V and J ends were trimmed by 2 bases and 11 bases, with 15 bases remaining between them. CDR3 in DNA: TGTGCCAGCAGTTTACCAGGCGGCATGGAGGCTTTCTTT. It is translated as CASSLPGGMEAFF.

The CDR3 DNA reads TGTGCCAGCAGCCACTCAGGGATCTACCAAGAGACCCAGTACTTC. Translated, it gives CASSHSGIYQETQYF. This chain joins TRBV16 and TRBJ2-5, with D perhaps matching TRBD1 (5 bases). The ends were cut back, 3 bases at V and 0 bases at J, with 11 bases in the middle. Germline V gene sequence: CDR1 KGHSY, CDR2 FQNENV. The CDR3 covers 15 residues.

This clone was recorded only once. This rearrangement joins TRBV6-1 to TRBJ1-2; D is perhaps TRBD1 (5 bases). The V and J ends lost 5 bases and 5 bases respectively, with 12 bases between them. Germline V gene sequence: CDR1 MNHNS, CDR2 SASEGT. The CDR3 covers 13 residues. For the CDR3, the DNA is TGTGCCAGCAGTCCGGAGGGGTGGTATGGCTACACCTTC. Its translation is CASSPEGWYGYTF.

V gene TRBV28 combines with J gene TRBJ2-5, with D perhaps matching TRBD2 (5 bases). The CDR3 runs to 13 residues. Between the trimmed V and J ends, which lost 2 bases and 5 bases, there was a span of 9 bases. CDR1 MDHEN and CDR2 SYDVKM come from the germline V gene. In DNA form, the CDR3 reads TGTGCCAGCAGTTTACGGACTCCCGAGACCCAGTACTTC. Its translation is CASSLRTPETQYF.

The V call is TRBV5-4, the J call TRBJ2-2, with 7 positions matching TRBD2. The V segment lost 5 bases and the J segment 5 bases; nucleotides outside the gene matches: 12. Germline V gene data show CDR1 as SGHNT and CDR2 as YYREEE (reference sequence). This CDR3 has 16 amino acids. The CDR3 DNA reads TGTGCCAGCAGGACACGGGGCGGGAGTGGAACCGGGGAGCTGTTTTTT. Encoded protein: CASRTRGGSGTGELFF.

The V gene is TRBV9, the J gene TRBJ2-1; D remains unclear. Trimming removed 0 bases at V and 3 bases at J, with 7 bases between. Germline V gene sequence: CDR1 SGDLS, CDR2 YYNGEE. The CDR3 has 14 residues. Here the CDR3 reads CASSVGQNYNEQFF. The CDR3 DNA is TGTGCCAGCAGCGTAGGGCAAAACTACAATGAGCAGTTCTTC.

On this clone itself: Other nucleotide sequences in the sample specify the same CDR3. This chain joins TRBV20-1 and TRBJ2-1; D is unclear. Germline V gene lookup returns CDR1 DFQATT and CDR2 SNEGSKA (reference sequence). The V end lost 5 bases, the J end lost 4 bases, and 6 bases lay between the germline ends. This CDR3 spans 11 amino acids. CDR3 nucleotide sequence: TGCAGTGCTCGGGTTTACAATGAGCAGTTCTTC. It translates to CSARVYNEQFF.

V gene TRBV7-3 combines with J gene TRBJ1-1; D is ambiguous. V lost 2 bases to trimming and J lost 1 base, with 8 bases between them. CDR1 is SGHTA and CDR2 is FQGTGA in the germline V gene. This CDR3 contains 14 residues. The CDR3 loop is CASSLDPGNTEAFF. The CDR3 region has the DNA TGTGCCAGCAGCTTAGATCCGGGGAACACTGAAGCTTTCTTT.

This chain links TRBV2 with TRBJ2-1; 10 bases agree with TRBD2. This CDR3 has 16 residues. CDR1 is SNHLY and CDR2 is FYNNEI in the germline V gene. Trimming at V came to 4 bases and at J to 6 bases, leaving 9 bases not matched to a gene. The CDR3 DNA follows: TGTGCCAGCAGTGGAATCGGGACTAGCGCTTTCAATGAGCAGTTCTTC. It translates to CASSGIGTSAFNEQFF.

This chain links TRBV30 with TRBJ2-2; 7 bases agree with TRBD1. The CDR3 is 15 amino acids. Germline V gene lookup returns CDR1 GTSNPN and CDR2 SVGIG (reference sequence). Trimming removed 0 bases from V and 5 bases from J; junction bases left unmatched: 6. The CDR3 DNA is TGTGCCTGGAGTGTACCCGGGACAGTTACCGGGGAGCTGTTTTTT. The encoded protein is CAWSVPGTVTGELFF.

This chain uses TRBV14 with TRBJ2-7; D possibly corresponds to TRBD2 (5 bases). The CDR3 contains 15 residues. V was trimmed by 3 bases and J by 5 bases, leaving 17 bases between them. The germline gives CDR1 SGHDN, CDR2 FVKESK. As DNA, the CDR3 is TGTGCCAGCAGCCAGCGGGCCGGTACTGTAAACGAGCAGTACTTC. The encoded protein is CASSQRAGTVNEQYF.

The J gene is TRBJ2-5, the V gene TRBV28; D not certain. The germline CDR1 and CDR2 sequences are MDHEN and SYDVKM. Trimming removed 4 bases at V and 5 bases at J, with 14 bases between. This CDR3 is 14 amino acids long. CDR3 sequence (DNA): TGTGCCAGCAGTTCTAGGCTGGAAGGGGAGACCCAGTACTTC. Its protein is CASSSRLEGETQYF.

The CDR3 sequence: CASSPDGRLNTEAFF. The CDR3 region has the DNA TGCGCCAGCAGCCCGGACGGCCGCCTGAACACTGAAGCTTTCTTT. J is TRBJ1-1 and V is TRBV5-1, with unresolved D. This CDR3 has 15 amino acids. Trimming took 4 bases from V and 0 from J, leaving 13 bases between them. In germline, CDR1 is SGHRS, CDR2 YFSETQ.

The rearrangement joins TRBV11-2 to TRBJ2-3, with 13 bases fitting TRBD2. Germline values: CDR1 SGHAT, CDR2 FQNNGV. CDR3 size: 17 residues. J was trimmed by 4 bases and V by 3 bases; bases with no gene match: 7. CDR3: CASSFAVLAGGADTQYF. The CDR3 DNA is TGTGCCAGCAGCTTCGCCGTACTAGCGGGAGGGGCAGATACGCAGTATTTT.

As regards this clone: Other DNA sequences in the same sample also yield this CDR3. Here the CDR3 reads CASSLGADYGYTF. The CDR3 nucleotides read TGCGCCAGCAGCTTGGGGGCGGACTATGGCTACACCTTC. The chain joins TRBV5-1 to TRBJ1-2; D is uncertain. The CDR3 sequence is 13 residues long. V was pared by 0 bases and J by 3 bases, with 6 bases between. Germline values: CDR1 SGHRS, CDR2 YFSETQ.

The chain links TRBV5-6 to TRBJ2-7, with TRBD2 identical over 12 bases. The CDR3 runs 15 residues. The junction had 7 bases not matched to a gene; V was cut back by 4 bases and J by 5 bases. Germline V gene sequence: CDR1 SGHDT, CDR2 YYEEEE. The chain's CDR3 is CASSRGLAGPDEQYF. The CDR3 DNA is TGTGCCAGCAGCCGCGGACTAGCGGGACCCGACGAGCAGTACTTC.

This CDR3 reads CASSLEPDYGYTF. CDR3 coding DNA: TGCGCCAGCAGCTTGGAACCGGACTATGGCTACACCTTC. The chain carries TRBV5-1 and TRBJ1-2; no clear D. CDR1 is SGHRS and CDR2 is YFSETQ in the germline V gene. The CDR3 extends over 13 amino acids. The V gene lost 0 bases and the J gene lost 3 bases, with 6 bases spanning the gap. Full variable domain (remainder filled in from reference TRBV5-1 and TRBJ1-2): KAGVTQTPRYLIKTRGQQVTLSCSPISGHRSVSWYQQTPGQGLQFLFEYFSETQRNKGNFPGRFSGRQFSNSRSEMNVSTLELGDSALYLCASSLEPDYGYTFGSGTRLTVV.

The rearrangement uses TRBV5-4 and TRBJ1-1; D is possibly TRBD1 (5 bases). Germline CDR1 is SGHNT and CDR2 is YYREEE (reference sequence). Trimming stripped 1 base from V and 6 bases from J, with 13 bases between. The CDR3 sequence is 14 residues long. CDR3 nucleotide sequence: TGTGCCAGCAGCTTGAGGGACCAACTAGCTGAAGCTTTCTTT. Amino acid sequence: CASSLRDQLAEAFF.

This chain connects TRBV11-1 to TRBJ2-5; TRBD1 matches 8 bases. Trimming cost V 4 bases and J 4 bases; bases outside gene matches: 5. This CDR3 is 14 amino acids long. Looked up from germline, CDR1 is SGHAT and CDR2 is FQDESV (reference sequence). The CDR3 DNA sequence: TGTGCCAGCAGCTCCAGACAGGGGACAGAGACCCAGTACTTC. This codes for CASSSRQGTETQYF.

The rearrangement links TRBV7-9 to TRBJ1-2; no reliable D call. Germline V CDR1 and CDR2: SEHNR, FQNEAQ (reference sequence). Trimming stripped 3 bases from V and 0 bases from J, with 11 bases between. The CDR3 is made up of 15 amino acids. This CDR3 is CASSFPGSTNYGYTF. CDR3 DNA: TGTGCCAGCAGCTTCCCGGGGTCAACTAACTATGGCTACACCTTC.

The DNA of the CDR3 is TGTGCCAGCCGATTTAGGACCAGCTACGAGCAGTACTTC. Protein: CASRFRTSYEQYF. This sequence joins TRBV28 and TRBJ2-7; D not resolved. Trimming cost V 8 bases and J 3 bases, with 14 bases left between them. This CDR3 region has 13 residues. CDR1 MDHEN and CDR2 SYDVKM come from the germline V gene.

The V gene is TRBV11-2, the J gene TRBJ1-1; maybe TRBD1 (6 bases). Germline V lookup: CDR1 SGHAT, CDR2 FQNNGV. The V and J ends lost 11 bases and 5 bases respectively, with 15 bases between them. The CDR3 has 12 amino acids. In DNA form, the CDR3 reads TGTGCCTCCCGATGGGGGCCAACTGAAGCTTTCTTT. This sequence encodes CASRWGPTEAFF. The variable domain in full, with the rest retrieved from reference TRBV11-2 and TRBJ1-1, is EAGVAQSPRYKIIEKRQSVAFWCNPISGHATLYWYQQILGQGPKLLIQFQNNGVVDDSQLPKDRFSAERLKGVDSTLKIQPAKLEDSAVYLCASRWGPTEAFFGQGTRLTVV.

The chain combines TRBV19 with TRBJ1-2; no definite D call. The V gene's germline CDR1 is LNHDA and CDR2 SQIVND (reference sequence). The CDR3 is 12 residues long. The germline V and J ends were trimmed by 6 bases and 5 bases, with 10 bases remaining between them. In nucleotides, the CDR3 is TGTGCCAGTAGCTTTACGCAGTATGGCTACACCTTC. Translated: CASSFTQYGYTF.

This clone was recorded a few times. Other DNA variants within this sample encode the same CDR3. The V gene is TRBV18, the J gene TRBJ1-1; D is possibly TRBD1 (5 bases). The CDR3 runs to 13 residues. The germline gives CDR1 KGHSH, CDR2 LQKENI. V lost 1 base to trimming and J lost 3 bases, with 6 bases between them. Written as DNA, the CDR3 is TGTGCCAGCTCACCACGGGGGGACACTGAAGCTTTCTTT. This translates into CASSPRGDTEAFF.

This clone occurred once. CDR3 in amino acids: CASSSNSGRAETQYF. For the CDR3, the DNA is TGTGCCAGCAGCTCAAATAGCGGGAGGGCGGAGACCCAGTACTTC. The V and J genes are TRBV11-2 and TRBJ2-5; TRBD2 aligns across 11 bases. This CDR3 is built from 15 residues. The germline V gene encodes CDR1 SGHAT and CDR2 FQNNGV. Trimming removed 4 bases from V and 5 bases from J; junction bases left unmatched: 6.

The chain carries TRBV28 and TRBJ2-7, with D tentatively TRBD2 (6 bases). The CDR3 is 15 residues long. In germline, CDR1 is MDHEN, CDR2 SYDVKM. V was shortened by 5 bases and J by 4 bases, with 18 bases between the two germline ends. CDR3 in amino acids: CASSVSGTYSYEQYF. CDR3 DNA sequence: TGTGCCAGCAGTGTATCCGGGACTTATAGTTACGAGCAGTACTTC.

This clone was found a few times. The chain is built from TRBV5-5 and TRBJ2-1; TRBD2 aligns across 9 bases. V lost 0 bases, J lost 9 bases, and 7 bases stayed unmatched. The length of the CDR3 is 15 residues. Germline V lookup: CDR1 SGHKS, CDR2 YYEKEE (reference sequence). The CDR3 spells CASSLVLAGIAEQFF. The CDR3 DNA sequence: TGTGCCAGCAGCTTGGTGCTAGCGGGAATAGCTGAGCAGTTCTTC. The full variable domain, completed using reference TRBV5-5 and TRBJ2-1, is DAGVTQSPTHLIKTRGQQVTLRCSPISGHKSVSWYQQVLGQGPQFIFQYYEKEERGRGNFPDRFSARQFPNYSSELNVNALLLGDSALYLCASSLVLAGIAEQFFGPGTRLTVL.